The rows below give T cell receptor beta chains drawn from one sample of a study of blood T cell repertoires in COVID-19. Clones were sequenced by immunoSEQ multiplex PCR, and TCRdb holds only the in-frame ones, with some missing. This sample has around 150,000 clones; roughly 87% occur once, and the top ten carry around 4%. Sequenced material: peripheral blood. The source is an older woman with active or convalescent COVID-19. Each CDR3 is given with its conserved first and last residue. A D gene is named only where the DNA matches it firmly. Size values are once, few and many counts, or a class for expanded clones, and some rows have none.

j_call	d_call	v_call	clone_size	cdr3_nt	cdr3_aa
TRBJ2-2	TRBD1	TRBV10-3	NA	TGTGCCATCAGTGATCCGACAGGGGAAAGTTCTTTTAAACACGGGGAGCTGTTTTTT	CAISDPTGESSFKHGELFF
TRBJ1-3	TRBD1	TRBV4-1	NA	TGCGCCAGCAGCCAGGACAGGGGGTCTGGAAACACCATATATTTT	CASSQDRGSGNTIYF
TRBJ2-5	TRBD1	TRBV5-8	NA	TGTGCCAGCAGCTTGGCCGGAGGGGGACAGGGGGAGACCCAGTACTTC	CASSLAGGGQGETQYF
TRBJ2-7	TRBD2	TRBV7-2	once	TGTGCCAGCAGCGCCGCTAGCGGGTACGAGCAGTACTTC	CASSAASGYEQYF
TRBJ1-4	NA	TRBV30	NA	TGTGCCTGGAGTGCCTCGGTTTATGCAGTCAGGCTGTTTTTT	CAWSASVYAVRLFF
TRBJ2-5	TRBD2	TRBV19	NA	TGTGCCAGTAGTTCGAACGGGAGGGGGCAAGAGACCCAGTACTTC	CASSSNGRGQETQYF
TRBJ2-3	NA	TRBV3-1/TRBV3-2	NA	TGTGCCAGCAGCCAAGAGTACACGAATACGCAGTATTTT	CASSQEYTNTQYF
TRBJ1-1	TRBD1	TRBV5-5	NA	TGTGCCAGCATCAAGGGAGACAGGGTGGGCACTGAAGCTTTCTTT	CASIKGDRVGTEAFF
TRBJ2-7	TRBD2	TRBV29-1	NA	TGCAGCGTTGGAGCGGGGGAAACCTACGAGCAGTACTTC	CSVGAGETYEQYF
TRBJ1-6	NA	TRBV27	NA	TGTGCCAGCAGTTCTATTCCGAGCTCCTATAATTCACCCCTCCACTTT	CASSSIPSSYNSPLHF
TRBJ2-6	TRBD1	TRBV2	NA	TGTGCCAGCTCGGAACGGGCAGGGGGCGCTGGGGCCAACGTCCTGACTTTC	CASSERAGGAGANVLTF
TRBJ2-1	TRBD2	TRBV7-2	NA	TGTGCCAGCAGCGGGCGGACTAGCGGGTACAATGAGCAGTTCTTC	CASSGRTSGYNEQFF
TRBJ1-5	NA	TRBV7-2	NA	TGTGCCAGCAGCTGGGGGACAAATAGCAATCAGCCCCAGCATTTT	CASSWGTNSNQPQHF
TRBJ1-1	TRBD1	TRBV6-2/TRBV6-3	once	TGTGCCAGCAGTTACGAGGGACAGGGGGTAGTGTGGACTGAAGCTTTCTTT	CASSYEGQGVVWTEAFF
TRBJ1-2	TRBD1	TRBV15	NA	TGTGCCACCAGCAGAAACCGGGACAGGTCCTTCATCTATGGCTACACCTTC	CATSRNRDRSFIYGYTF
TRBJ2-1	NA	TRBV7-9	NA	TGTGCCAGCAGCTCCAGGTATGAGCAGTTCTTC	CASSSRYEQFF
TRBJ1-4	NA	TRBV15	NA	TGTGCCACCAGCAGAGATCAGGGCCTAAATGAAAAACTGTTTTTT	CATSRDQGLNEKLFF